These 12 T cell receptor beta chains were sequenced from one sample in a study of OX40 agonist ivuxolimab in advanced cancers. Clones were read by immunoSEQ multiplex PCR, and TCRdb kept only the in-frame ones, dropping some. The profile shows about 80,000 clones, about four fifths of them singletons. Specimen: CD4+ or CD8+ T cells sorted from blood, collected in a trial of the OX40 agonist ivuxolimab. The receptor source for this set is an adult with an advanced solid tumor such as melanoma, head and neck, liver or kidney cancer.

This chain links TRBV19 with TRBJ1-4; D perhaps matches TRBD1 (6 bases). V lost 4 bases and J 0 bases, leaving 15 bases between the germline ends. The CDR3 length is 17 residues. Germline CDR1 reads LNHDA; CDR2 reads SQIVND (reference sequence). CDR3 region: CASSNYRDTSTNEKLFF. CDR3 DNA: TGTGCCAGTAGTAATTACCGGGACACTTCAACTAATGAAAAACTGTTTTTT. Filled out from reference TRBV19 and TRBJ1-4, the complete variable domain reads DGGITQSPKYLFRKEGQNVTLSCEQNLNHDAMYWYRQDPGQGLRLIYYSQIVNDFQKGDIAEGYSVSREKKESFPLTVTSAQKNPTAFYLCASSNYRDTSTNEKLFFGSGTQLSVL.

V usage is TRBV5-1 and J usage is TRBJ2-1, with D tentatively TRBD1 (6 bases). The V gene's germline CDR1 is SGHRS and CDR2 YFSETQ. This CDR3 is built from 14 residues. V was pared by 0 bases and J by 7 bases, with 11 bases between. In DNA form, the CDR3 reads TGCGCCAGCAGCTTGGGCAGGGGCAAGAATGAGCAGTTCTTC. Its protein is CASSLGRGKNEQFF.

This rearrangement joins TRBV6-1 to TRBJ1-5, with 7 bases aligning to TRBD1. This CDR3 is 12 amino acids long. Germline CDR1 is MNHNS and CDR2 is SASEGT. V shed 6 bases and J 11 bases; nucleotides not matched to a gene: 7. The CDR3 region is CASRPPGGSQHF. CDR3 sequence (DNA): TGTGCCAGCAGGCCGCCAGGGGGGTCCCAGCATTTT.

As regards this clone: Other DNA sequences in the same sample also yield this CDR3. This CDR3 is CASSAGTDTNYGYTF. The CDR3 DNA reads TGTGCCAGCAGTGCCGGGACAGACACTAACTATGGCTACACCTTC. The rearrangement joins TRBV6-1 to TRBJ1-2, with 7 nucleotides matching TRBD1. The germline V gene has CDR1 MNHNS and CDR2 SASEGT. The junction had 5 bases not matched to a gene; V was cut back by 4 bases and J by 0 bases. The CDR3 runs 15 residues.

In DNA, the CDR3 is TGTGCCAGCAGCTTATTTCCGCTACCATCCTCCTACGAGCAGTACTTC. Its protein is CASSLFPLPSSYEQYF. The chain has TRBV7-2 and TRBJ2-7; no reliable D call. This CDR3 is built from 16 residues. Trimming took off 2 bases at V and 0 bases at J, with 14 bases between the two ends. Per germline, CDR1 SGHTA and CDR2 FQGNSA.

The CDR3 nucleotides read TGTGCCAGCAGTTCCACAGGGAACTCACCCCTCCACTTT. Its protein is CASSSTGNSPLHF. J is TRBJ1-6 and V is TRBV6-5, with a weak D call TRBD1 (6 bases). From germline, CDR1 is MNHEY and CDR2 SVGAGI. CDR3 length: 13 residues. V was trimmed by 4 bases and J by 10 bases, leaving 11 bases between them.

CDR3 DNA: TGCGCCAGCAGCTTCGACGACAGGAGAAGCGAGCAGTACTTC. It is translated as CASSFDDRRSEQYF. The V and J genes are TRBV5-1 and TRBJ2-7, with D possibly being TRBD1 (6 bases). V dropped 2 bases and J dropped 6 bases, with 15 bases sitting between them. Germline CDR1 is SGHRS and CDR2 is YFSETQ. There are 14 residues in the CDR3.

The rearrangement uses TRBV6-5 and TRBJ2-2, with 8 bases lining up with TRBD2. The length of the CDR3 is 16 residues. V dropped 2 bases and J dropped 4; count of bases not matched to a gene: 6. Germline V gives CDR1 MNHEY, CDR2 SVGAGI. CDR3 sequence (DNA): TGTGCCAGCAGTTACGACGGGGGGGCCCCCACCGGGGAGCTGTTTTTT. Encoded protein: CASSYDGGAPTGELFF.

This clone was seen a single time. V gene TRBV19 combines with J gene TRBJ2-1, with a weak D call TRBD1 (5 bases). CDR3 length: 13 amino acids. Germline V gene lookup returns CDR1 LNHDA and CDR2 SQIVND (reference sequence). V shed 7 bases and J shed 9 bases, with 16 bases lying between them. This chain's CDR3 is CASMGPVRGEQFF. The CDR3 nucleotides are TGTGCCAGTATGGGCCCAGTAAGGGGTGAGCAGTTCTTC.

The V and J genes are TRBV27 and TRBJ2-7; D might be TRBD2 (5 bases). The CDR3 sequence is 13 residues long. Trimming took off 5 bases at V and 3 bases at J, with 11 bases between the two ends. CDR1 is MNHEY and CDR2 is SMNVEV in the germline V gene (reference sequence). CDR3 nucleotides: TGTGCCAGCAGTCTCCGGGAAAACTACGAGCAGTACTTC. Protein sequence: CASSLRENYEQYF.

V and J are TRBV2 and TRBJ2-7, with D unresolved. The CDR3 has 14 amino acids. Germline CDR1 is SNHLY and CDR2 is FYNNEI. V lost 6 bases and J 3 bases, leaving 15 bases between the germline ends. This CDR3 reads CASRRDEVHYEQYF. The CDR3 DNA reads as TGTGCCAGCAGGCGTGACGAGGTCCACTACGAGCAGTACTTC.

The genes are TRBV27 and TRBJ2-5; TRBD1 or TRBD2 may be the D gene (5 bases each). Per germline, CDR1 MNHEY and CDR2 SMNVEV (reference sequence). V lost 6 bases, J lost 5 bases, and 13 bases lay in between. The length of the CDR3 is 13 residues. This CDR3 is CASSFGTQETQYF. CDR3 nucleotide sequence: TGTGCCAGCAGCTTCGGGACCCAGGAGACCCAGTACTTC.